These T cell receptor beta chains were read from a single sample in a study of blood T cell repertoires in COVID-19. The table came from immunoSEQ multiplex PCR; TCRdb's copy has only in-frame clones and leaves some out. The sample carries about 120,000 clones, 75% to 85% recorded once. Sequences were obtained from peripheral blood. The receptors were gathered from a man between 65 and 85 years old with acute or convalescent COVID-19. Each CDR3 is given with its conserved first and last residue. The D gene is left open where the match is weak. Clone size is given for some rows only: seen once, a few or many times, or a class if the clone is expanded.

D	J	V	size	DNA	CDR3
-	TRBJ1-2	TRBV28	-	TGTGCCAGCAGTTTATCCGTGCCAGGGGCTGCTGGCTACACCTTC	CASSLSVPGAAGYTF
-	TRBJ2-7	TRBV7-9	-	TGTGCCAGCAGCTTAGGGGGGACTCTATCCTACGAGCAGTACTTC	CASSLGGTLSYEQYF
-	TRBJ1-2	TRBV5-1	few	TGCGCCAGCAGCTTGGACAGCTACTATGGCTACACCTTC	CASSLDSYYGYTF
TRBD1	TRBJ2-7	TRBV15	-	TGTGCCACCAGCAGAGTCGGGATCGGACAGGGTGTCGAGCAGTACTTC	CATSRVGIGQGVEQYF
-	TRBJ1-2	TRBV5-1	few	TGCGCCAGCAGCTTGGGAGGAGCTGGCACGGGCTACACCTTC	CASSLGGAGTGYTF
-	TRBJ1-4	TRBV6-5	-	TGTGCCAGCTCTGTCGCCCACTCGGATGAAAAACTGTTTTTT	CASSVAHSDEKLFF
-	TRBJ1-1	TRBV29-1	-	TGCAGCGTTGATTCGGGGGTGAACACTGAAGCTTTCTTT	CSVDSGVNTEAFF
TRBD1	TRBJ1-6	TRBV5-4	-	TGTGCCAGCAGGCCGGGGACAGCCTTTTCACCCCTCCACTTT	CASRPGTAFSPLHF
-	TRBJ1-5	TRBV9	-	TGTGCCAGCAGCGCGGGGGGAGATAGCAATCAGCCCCAGCATTTT	CASSAGGDSNQPQHF
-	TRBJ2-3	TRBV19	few	TGTGCCAGTAGTATATCAGGTCTAGATACGCAGTATTTT	CASSISGLDTQYF
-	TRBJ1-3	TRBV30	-	TGTGCCTGGAGTGTTAGGTCCTTGGGGCTAGCTGGAAACACCATATATTTT	CAWSVRSLGLAGNTIYF
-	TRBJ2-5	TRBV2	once	TGTGCCAGCAGTGAGCGGGAGACCCAGTACTTC	CASSERETQYF
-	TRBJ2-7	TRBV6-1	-	TGTGCCAGCAGTGATCTCTACGAGCAGTACTTC	CASSDLYEQYF
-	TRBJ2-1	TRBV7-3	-	TGTGCCAGCAGCTTAGGCAGGGACAATGAGCAGTTCTTC	CASSLGRDNEQFF
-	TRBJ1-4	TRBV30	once	TGTGCCTGGAGTCTGGACAGTTCTAATGAAAAACTGTTTTTT	CAWSLDSSNEKLFF
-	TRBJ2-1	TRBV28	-	TGTGCCAGCGAAACGAGAAAGTCAATCTGGTTCTTC	CASETRKSIWFF
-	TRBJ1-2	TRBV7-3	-	TGTGCCAGCAGCGTCCGGGACTTAGGAGATGGCTACACCTTC	CASSVRDLGDGYTF
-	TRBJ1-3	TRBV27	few	TGTGCCAGCAGTTTACAGGGAAATGATGGAAACACCATATATTTT	CASSLQGNDGNTIYF
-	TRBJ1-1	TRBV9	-	TGTGCCAGCAGCGTAGCTTCGAACACTGAAGCTTTCTTT	CASSVASNTEAFF
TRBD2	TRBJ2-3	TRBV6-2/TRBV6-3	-	TGTGCCAGCAGTGATAAAAGCGGGGGCACAGATACGCAGTATTTT	CASSDKSGGTDTQYF
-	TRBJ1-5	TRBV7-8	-	TGTGCCAGCAATACAGGGTCTGGGCAGCCCCAGCATTTT	CASNTGSGQPQHF
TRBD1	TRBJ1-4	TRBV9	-	TGTGCCAGCAGCGTAGGAGGAAGAGGGCAGGGGGCGACTAATGAAAAACTGTTTTTT	CASSVGGRGQGATNEKLFF
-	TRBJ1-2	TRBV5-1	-	TGCGCCAGCAGCTTGCTAGGGGAGGACTATGGCTACACCTTC	CASSLLGEDYGYTF
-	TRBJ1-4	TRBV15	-	TGTGCCACCAGCGGAACTATTGATACTAATGAAAAACTGTTTTTT	CATSGTIDTNEKLFF
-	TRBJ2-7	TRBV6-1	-	TGTGCCAGCAGTGAAGCCCGCGGGGCCCAACCAGGGCGGGGCTCCTACGAGCAGTACTTC	CASSEARGAQPGRGSYEQYF
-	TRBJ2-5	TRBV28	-	TGTGCCAGCAGTTTAATTAGTCAAGAGACCCAGTACTTC	CASSLISQETQYF
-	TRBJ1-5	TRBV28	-	TGTGCCAGCACCGCAATAACAGGCCCCGGTCAGCCCCAGCATTTT	CASTAITGPGQPQHF
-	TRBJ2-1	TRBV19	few	TGTGCCAGTAGTATGACAGTTTCCTACAATGAGCAGTTCTTC	CASSMTVSYNEQFF
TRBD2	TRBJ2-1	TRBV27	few	TGTGCCAGCAGTTTCGTAGCGGGAGGGAGAAATGAGCAGTTCTTC	CASSFVAGGRNEQFF
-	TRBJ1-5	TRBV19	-	TGTGCCAGTAGTAGGTTAGGGGGCAATCAGCCCCAGCATTTT	CASSRLGGNQPQHF
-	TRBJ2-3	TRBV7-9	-	TGTGCCAGCAGCTTAGCGCAACAGGGACCCCCAGATACGCAGTATTTT	CASSLAQQGPPDTQYF
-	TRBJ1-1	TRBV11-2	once	TGTGCCAGCAGCCCCCCCACAGGCCTAAGAATGAACACTGAAGCTTTCTTT	CASSPPTGLRMNTEAFF
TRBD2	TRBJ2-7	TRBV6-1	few	TGTGCCAGCAGTGACCCGGGACTAGCGTACGAGCAGTACTTC	CASSDPGLAYEQYF
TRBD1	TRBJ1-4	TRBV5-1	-	TGCGCCAGCAGCCCGGGACAGGGGCCTAATGAAAAACTGTTTTTT	CASSPGQGPNEKLFF
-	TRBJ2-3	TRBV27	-	TGTGCCAGCGCATCCAGGCAGGGGACAAGCACAGATACGCAGTATTTT	CASASRQGTSTDTQYF
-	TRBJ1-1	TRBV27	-	TGTGCCAGCGGCTTATGGGGAGGTGAAGCTTTCTTT	CASGLWGGEAFF
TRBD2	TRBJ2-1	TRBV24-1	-	TGTGCCACCAGTGACTCTCTAGCGGCTGGCTCCTACAATGAGCAGTTCTTC	CATSDSLAAGSYNEQFF
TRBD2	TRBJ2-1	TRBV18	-	TGTGCCAGCTCACCATTTGGGACTAGCGTTGGCGATCATGAGCAGTTCTTC	CASSPFGTSVGDHEQFF
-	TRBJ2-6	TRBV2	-	TGTGCCAGCAGTGCGAGCTCTGGGGCCAACGTCCTGACTTTC	CASSASSGANVLTF
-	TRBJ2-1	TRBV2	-	TGTGCCAGCAGTGGTCAGACTCGACAGGAGCAGTTCTTC	CASSGQTRQEQFF
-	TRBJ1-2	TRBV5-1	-	TGCGCCAGCAGCTTTCAGGGAAACGGCTACACCTTC	CASSFQGNGYTF